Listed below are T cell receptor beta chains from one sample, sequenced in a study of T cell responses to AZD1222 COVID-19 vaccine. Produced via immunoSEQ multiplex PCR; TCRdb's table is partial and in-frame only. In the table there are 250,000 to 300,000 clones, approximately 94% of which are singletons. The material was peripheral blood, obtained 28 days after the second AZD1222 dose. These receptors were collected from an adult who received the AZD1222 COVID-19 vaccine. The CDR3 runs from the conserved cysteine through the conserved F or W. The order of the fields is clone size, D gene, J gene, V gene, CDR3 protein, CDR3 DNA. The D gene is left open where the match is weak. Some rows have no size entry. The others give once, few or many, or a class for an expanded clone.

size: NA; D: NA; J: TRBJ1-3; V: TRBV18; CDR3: CASSPDSGNTIYF; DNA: TGTGCCAGCTCACCCGACTCTGGAAACACCATATATTTT
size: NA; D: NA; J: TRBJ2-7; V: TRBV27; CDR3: CASSPTSGPGLYEQYF; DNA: TGTGCCAGCAGTCCAACCTCCGGGCCAGGCCTCTACGAGCAGTACTTC
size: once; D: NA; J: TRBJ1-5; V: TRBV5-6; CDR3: CASSLANGNPQHF; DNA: TGTGCCAGCAGCTTGGCCAACGGCAATCCCCAGCATTTT
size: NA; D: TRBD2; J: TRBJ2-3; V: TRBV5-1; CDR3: CASSLAGEGNTQYF; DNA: TGCGCCAGCAGTTTAGCGGGAGAAGGAAATACGCAGTATTTT
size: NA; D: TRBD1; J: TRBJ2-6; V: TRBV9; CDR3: CASSTTLGGTGYSGANVLTF; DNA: TGTGCCAGCAGCACGACCCTTGGTGGGACAGGGTACTCTGGGGCCAACGTCCTGACTTTC
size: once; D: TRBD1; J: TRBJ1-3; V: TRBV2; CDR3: CASMGQGTGNTIYF; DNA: TGTGCCAGCATGGGACAGGGAACTGGAAACACCATATATTTT
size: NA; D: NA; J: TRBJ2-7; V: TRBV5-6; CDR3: CASSLGPRQYEQYF; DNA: TGTGCCAGCAGCTTAGGCCCTAGGCAATACGAGCAGTACTTC
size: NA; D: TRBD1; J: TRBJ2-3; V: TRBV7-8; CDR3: CASSPNRGDTQYF; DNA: TGTGCCAGCAGCCCCAACAGGGGAGATACGCAGTATTTT
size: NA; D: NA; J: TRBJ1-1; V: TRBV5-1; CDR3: CASSLTANTEAFF; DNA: TGCGCCAGCAGCTTGACTGCTAACACTGAAGCTTTCTTT
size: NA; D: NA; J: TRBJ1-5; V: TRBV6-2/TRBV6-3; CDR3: CASSYSAYSNQPQHF; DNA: TGTGCCAGCAGTTACTCGGCCTATAGCAATCAGCCCCAGCATTTT
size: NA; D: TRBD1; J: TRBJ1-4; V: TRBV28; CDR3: CATHRGVGEKLFF; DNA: TGTGCCACCCACAGGGGTGTGGGTGAAAAACTGTTTTTT
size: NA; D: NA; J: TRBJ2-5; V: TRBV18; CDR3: CASSPGRGTRQETQYF; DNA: TGTGCCAGCTCACCCGGCCGCGGGACACGACAAGAGACCCAGTACTTC
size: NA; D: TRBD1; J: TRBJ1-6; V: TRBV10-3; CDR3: CAISGPGQGNSPLHF; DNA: TGTGCCATCAGTGGACCGGGACAGGGGAATTCACCCCTCCACTTT
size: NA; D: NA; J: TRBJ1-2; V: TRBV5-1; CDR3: CASSLGRSYPYGYTF; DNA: TGCGCCAGCAGCTTGGGCAGGTCATACCCCTATGGCTACACCTTC
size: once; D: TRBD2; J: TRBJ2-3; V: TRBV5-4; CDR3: CASSPSGGRTDTQYF; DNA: TGTGCCAGCAGTCCTAGCGGAGGGAGGACAGATACGCAGTATTTT
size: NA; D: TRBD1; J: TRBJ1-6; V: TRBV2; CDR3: CASRGTGSNSPLHF; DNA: TGTGCCAGCAGGGGGACAGGGAGCAATTCACCCCTCCACTTT
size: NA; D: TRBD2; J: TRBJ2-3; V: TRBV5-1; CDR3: CASSGRTSGKRDTQYF; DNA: TGCGCCAGCAGCGGGCGGACTAGCGGGAAAAGGGATACGCAGTATTTT
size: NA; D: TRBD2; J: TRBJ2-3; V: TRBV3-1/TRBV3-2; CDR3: CASSPWRGRTDTQYF; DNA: TGTGCCAGCAGCCCTTGGCGGGGGAGGACAGATACGCAGTATTTT
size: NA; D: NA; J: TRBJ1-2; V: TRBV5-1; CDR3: CASYGGPDYGYTF; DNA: TGCGCCAGCTACGGCGGCCCCGACTATGGCTACACCTTC
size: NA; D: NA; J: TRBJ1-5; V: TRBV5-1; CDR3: CASSPQGPPNQPQHF; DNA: TGCGCCAGCAGCCCCCAGGGGCCTCCCAATCAGCCCCAGCATTTT
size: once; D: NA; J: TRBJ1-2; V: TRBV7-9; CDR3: CASSFSLPRGGGSNYGYTF; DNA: TGTGCCAGCAGCTTTTCCCTCCCGAGGGGGGGAGGAAGCAACTATGGCTACACCTTC
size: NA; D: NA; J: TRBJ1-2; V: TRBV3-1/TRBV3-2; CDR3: CASVQGKSNYGYTF; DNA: TGTGCCAGCGTACAGGGAAAGTCTAACTATGGCTACACCTTC
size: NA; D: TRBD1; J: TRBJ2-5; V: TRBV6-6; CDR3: CASDRGLQETQYF; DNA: TGTGCCAGCGACAGGGGCCTCCAAGAGACCCAGTACTTC
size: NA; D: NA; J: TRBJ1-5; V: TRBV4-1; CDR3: CASSQGIISRGSNQPQHF; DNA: TGCGCCAGCAGCCAAGGAATAATCTCTCGAGGTAGCAATCAGCCCCAGCATTTT
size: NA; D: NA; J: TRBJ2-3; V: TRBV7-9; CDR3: CASSLGGNTDTQYF; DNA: TGTGCCAGCAGCTTAGGCGGGAACACAGATACGCAGTATTTT
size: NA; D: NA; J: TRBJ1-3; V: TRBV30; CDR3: CAWSRTGGNTIYF; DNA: TGTGCCTGGAGTAGAACTGGCGGAAACACCATATATTTT
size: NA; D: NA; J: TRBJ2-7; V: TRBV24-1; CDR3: CATSDRGRTYEQYF; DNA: TGTGCCACCAGTGATCGGGGGCGGACCTACGAGCAGTACTTC
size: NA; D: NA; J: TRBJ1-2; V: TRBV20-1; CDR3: CSGRADGYTF; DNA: TGCAGTGGGAGGGCTGATGGCTACACCTTC
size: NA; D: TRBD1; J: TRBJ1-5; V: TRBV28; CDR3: CASSLRTGVGHPQHF; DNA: TGTGCCAGCAGTTTAAGGACAGGGGTTGGTCATCCCCAGCATTTT
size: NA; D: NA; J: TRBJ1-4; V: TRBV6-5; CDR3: CASSRTPSTNEKLFF; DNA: TGTGCCAGCAGCCGGACACCCTCAACTAATGAAAAACTGTTTTTT
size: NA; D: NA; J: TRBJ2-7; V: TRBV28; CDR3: CASKGGTYEQYF; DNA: TGTGCCAGCAAGGGAGGCACCTACGAGCAGTACTTC